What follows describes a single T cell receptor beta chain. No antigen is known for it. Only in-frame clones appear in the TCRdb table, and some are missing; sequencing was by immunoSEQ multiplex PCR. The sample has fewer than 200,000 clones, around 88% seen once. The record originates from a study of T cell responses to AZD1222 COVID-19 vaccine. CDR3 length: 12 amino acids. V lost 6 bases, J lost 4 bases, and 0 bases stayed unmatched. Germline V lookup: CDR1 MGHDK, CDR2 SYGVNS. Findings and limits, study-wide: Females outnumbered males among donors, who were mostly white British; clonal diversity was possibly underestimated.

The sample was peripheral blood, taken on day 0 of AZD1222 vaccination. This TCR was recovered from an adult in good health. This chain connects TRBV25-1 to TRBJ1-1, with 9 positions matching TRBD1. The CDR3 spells CASRGQGTEAFF. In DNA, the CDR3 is TGTGCCAGCAGGGGACAGGGCACTGAAGCTTTCTTT.